This is a list of T cell receptor beta chains from one sample in a study of identical twins. MiXCR was run by TCRdb on the 5' RACE reads, yielding one entry per CDR3 protein. The sample holds roughly 770,000 distinct CDR3 sequences; over 15% are singletons and the top ten take 10% to 15%. The sample was also reused in another study, on T cells expressing NK-cell markers.

Sequenced sample: PBMCs. These receptors came from a woman under 30 in good health. The CDR3 runs from the conserved cysteine through the conserved F or W. Fields, in order: clone size, D gene, J gene, V gene, CDR3 DNA, CDR3 protein. The D gene is left open where the match is weak. Part of the rows lack a size; the others show once, few, many or a class for expanded clones.

clone_size: NA
d_call: TRBD2
j_call: TRBJ2-7
v_call: TRBV3-1
cdr3_nt: TGTGCCAGCAGCCACGGACTAGCGGGGACCTACGAGCAGTACTTC
cdr3_aa: CASSHGLAGTYEQYF

clone_size: many
d_call: NA
j_call: TRBJ2-5
v_call: TRBV12-3/TRBV12-4
cdr3_nt: TGTGCCAGCAGTTTCTACCGAGAGACCCAGTACTTC
cdr3_aa: CASSFYRETQYF

clone_size: NA
d_call: NA
j_call: TRBJ2-5
v_call: TRBV18
cdr3_nt: TGTGCCAGCTCACCACCTTTGTACCAAGAGACCCAGTACTTC
cdr3_aa: CASSPPLYQETQYF

clone_size: many
d_call: TRBD1
j_call: TRBJ1-2
v_call: TRBV20-1
cdr3_nt: TGCAGTGCTAGGCATCAGGGGGACGATGGCTACACCTTC
cdr3_aa: CSARHQGDDGYTF

clone_size: few
d_call: NA
j_call: TRBJ1-4
v_call: TRBV13
cdr3_nt: TGTGCCAGCAGCCGCGGGGGCACGCAGGAAAAACTGTTTTTT
cdr3_aa: CASSRGGTQEKLFF

clone_size: few
d_call: NA
j_call: TRBJ1-1
v_call: TRBV7-8
cdr3_nt: TGTGCCAGCAGGGGGGGGGGACCCACTGAAGCTTTCTTT
cdr3_aa: CASRGGGPTEAFF

clone_size: few
d_call: TRBD1
j_call: TRBJ1-6
v_call: TRBV10-3
cdr3_nt: TGTGCCACCACAGGGGATGCGGATTCACCCCTCCACTTT
cdr3_aa: CATTGDADSPLHF

clone_size: NA
d_call: TRBD2
j_call: TRBJ2-2
v_call: TRBV10-3
cdr3_nt: TGTGCCATCAGTGAGTCGCTGGGACTACCATACACCGGGGAGCTGTTTTTT
cdr3_aa: CAISESLGLPYTGELFF

clone_size: few
d_call: NA
j_call: TRBJ2-7
v_call: TRBV11-2
cdr3_nt: TGTGCCAGCAGCCTCAAGGGTATGGTGGCTAGCCCCTACTACGAGCAGTACTTC
cdr3_aa: CASSLKGMVASPYYEQYF

clone_size: few
d_call: NA
j_call: TRBJ1-6
v_call: TRBV9
cdr3_nt: TGTGCCAGCAGCGAAGGACACAGCTATAATTCACCCCTCCACTTT
cdr3_aa: CASSEGHSYNSPLHF

clone_size: NA
d_call: TRBD2
j_call: TRBJ2-3
v_call: TRBV7-3
cdr3_nt: TGTGCCAGCAGCTCCTATCTACTAGCGGGGGACACAGATACGCAGTATTTT
cdr3_aa: CASSSYLLAGDTDTQYF

clone_size: NA
d_call: NA
j_call: TRBJ1-1
v_call: TRBV7-2
cdr3_nt: TGTGCCAGCAGCTTGATCGATGAAGCTTTCTTT
cdr3_aa: CASSLIDEAFF

clone_size: NA
d_call: TRBD1
j_call: TRBJ2-1
v_call: TRBV20-1
cdr3_nt: TGCAGTGCTAGAGCTCCGGGACAGGGATATGATAGTGAGCAGTTCTTC
cdr3_aa: CSARAPGQGYDSEQFF

clone_size: NA
d_call: NA
j_call: TRBJ1-1
v_call: TRBV5-1
cdr3_nt: TGCGCCAGCAGCTTCCGGGACATGAACACTGAAGCTTTCTTT
cdr3_aa: CASSFRDMNTEAFF

clone_size: NA
d_call: NA
j_call: TRBJ1-6
v_call: TRBV7-9
cdr3_nt: TGTGCCAGCAGCTTATTACAGGGTATATCACCCCTCCACTTT
cdr3_aa: CASSLLQGISPLHF

clone_size: once
d_call: TRBD2
j_call: TRBJ2-7
v_call: TRBV6-5
cdr3_nt: TGTGCCAGCAGTTACTCGAACGGGGGGGCTGTGGAGCAGTACTTC
cdr3_aa: CASSYSNGGAVEQYF

clone_size: NA
d_call: NA
j_call: TRBJ1-1
v_call: TRBV5-1
cdr3_nt: TGCGCCAGCAGCTTGAGGGGCAGAGCCATGAACACTGAAGCTTCCTTT
cdr3_aa: CASSLRGRAMNTEASF

clone_size: few
d_call: TRBD1
j_call: TRBJ2-7
v_call: TRBV5-5
cdr3_nt: TGTGCCAGCAGCTTGGAGGGACAGGTAGCCTACGAGCAGTACTTC
cdr3_aa: CASSLEGQVAYEQYF

clone_size: few
d_call: TRBD2
j_call: TRBJ2-5
v_call: TRBV7-2
cdr3_nt: TGTGCCAGCAGCTCAGAGCGGGAGGGGACCCAGTACTTC
cdr3_aa: CASSSEREGTQYF

clone_size: NA
d_call: NA
j_call: TRBJ1-6
v_call: TRBV2
cdr3_nt: TGTGCCAGCAGTCCAACGGGACTTGGTAGTTCACCCCTCCACTTT
cdr3_aa: CASSPTGLGSSPLHF

clone_size: many
d_call: TRBD2
j_call: TRBJ2-1
v_call: TRBV12-3/TRBV12-4
cdr3_nt: TGTGCCAGCAGTTTATCGGGGGGCTACAATGAGCAGTTCTTC
cdr3_aa: CASSLSGGYNEQFF

clone_size: once
d_call: NA
j_call: TRBJ2-1
v_call: TRBV5-6
cdr3_nt: TGTGCCAGCAGCCTGGTCTTCAGGGAGAGGGAGATCTTC
cdr3_aa: CASSLVFREREIF

clone_size: NA
d_call: TRBD1
j_call: TRBJ1-3
v_call: TRBV6-5
cdr3_nt: TGTGCCAGCAGTTACTTGGGACAGGGGGGAAACACCATATATTTT
cdr3_aa: CASSYLGQGGNTIYF

clone_size: NA
d_call: NA
j_call: TRBJ2-1
v_call: TRBV5-1
cdr3_nt: TGCGCCAGCAGCCCCCATGGAGGGGGTCCGAACAATGAGCAGTTCTTC
cdr3_aa: CASSPHGGGPNNEQFF

clone_size: NA
d_call: NA
j_call: TRBJ2-1
v_call: TRBV12-3/TRBV12-4
cdr3_nt: TGTGCCAGCAGTTTAACGACCCCCACCTACAATATGGATGAGCAGTTCTTC
cdr3_aa: CASSLTTPTYNMDEQFF

clone_size: NA
d_call: NA
j_call: TRBJ2-2
v_call: TRBV20-1
cdr3_nt: TGCAGTGCTAGAGAGAGTCCCGGGGAGCTGTTTTTT
cdr3_aa: CSARESPGELFF

clone_size: NA
d_call: NA
j_call: TRBJ2-3
v_call: TRBV7-2
cdr3_nt: TGTGCCAGCAGCTTAAGGTCCGCGAGCTTCACAGATACGCAGTATTTT
cdr3_aa: CASSLRSASFTDTQYF

clone_size: NA
d_call: TRBD2
j_call: TRBJ2-3
v_call: TRBV4-2
cdr3_nt: TGTGCCAGCAGCCCCCCTGGGGAGGGGTCCGATACGCAGTATTTT
cdr3_aa: CASSPPGEGSDTQYF

clone_size: few
d_call: NA
j_call: TRBJ2-1
v_call: TRBV24-1
cdr3_nt: TGTGCCACCAGTGTAGGTAGTGAGCAGTTCTTC
cdr3_aa: CATSVGSEQFF

clone_size: few
d_call: TRBD2
j_call: TRBJ2-3
v_call: TRBV12-3/TRBV12-4
cdr3_nt: TGTGCCAGCAGTCGATACCGGGGGGTGACAGATACGCAGTATTTT
cdr3_aa: CASSRYRGVTDTQYF

clone_size: NA
d_call: NA
j_call: TRBJ2-1
v_call: TRBV5-1
cdr3_nt: TGCGCCAGCAGCTTGCTCCAGGAGGTGCAGTTCTTC
cdr3_aa: CASSLLQEVQFF